This record concerns one T cell receptor beta chain sequence. The data belong to a study of cytomegalovirus exposure and HLA in healthy donors. PCR employed 60 Vbeta and 13 Jbeta primers. TCRdb's table, derived via immunoSEQ multiplex PCR, lists solely in-frame clones and lacks some. The profile shows 150,000 to 180,000 clones, about 85% of them singletons. At sampling all donors were nominally healthy, likely with unrecorded immune exposures. Material for sequencing was PBMCs. This TCR was recovered from a man younger than 40 in good health and CMV-seropositive.

CDR3 in DNA: TGTGCCAGCAGTTACTCGCTCCAGAATCAGCCCCAGCATTTT. It specifies CASSYSLQNQPQHF. This chain uses TRBV6-5 with TRBJ1-5; D gene uncertain. From germline, CDR1 is MNHEY and CDR2 SVGAGI. The CDR3 runs to 14 residues. V shed 0 bases and J shed 4 bases, with 7 bases lying between them.